These T cell receptor beta chains were read from a single sample in a study of shared clonotypes between healthy human individuals. The assay was immunoSEQ multiplex PCR, and TCRdb's table has in-frame clones only and misses some. The table shows about 480,000 clones, with around 74% occurring only once. Sample: PBMCs. The source of these receptors is a woman aged 40-49 years in good health. Some clones in this sample may be carry-over from other donors' samples. CDR3s include the opening cysteine and the closing phenylalanine or tryptophan. Each record gives: clone size, J gene, V gene, D gene, CDR3 DNA, CDR3 protein. D genes are given only for firm matches. Some rows mark clone size as missing; the rest say once, few, many or name a class of expanded clone.

clone size: once
J gene: TRBJ2-7
V gene: TRBV27
D gene: TRBD2
CDR3 DNA: TGTGCCAGCAGTAAAGCGGGAGTCCCCTACGAGCAGTACTTC
CDR3 protein: CASSKAGVPYEQYF

clone size: NA
J gene: TRBJ2-3
V gene: TRBV27
D gene: TRBD2
CDR3 DNA: TGTGCCAGCAGCGAAACTAGCGGGAGTTATACGCAGTATTTT
CDR3 protein: CASSETSGSYTQYF

clone size: NA
J gene: TRBJ1-4
V gene: TRBV18
D gene: NA
CDR3 DNA: TGTGCCAGCTCACCCCCTGCCCTCCCAGGGGATGAAAAACTGTTTTTT
CDR3 protein: CASSPPALPGDEKLFF

clone size: once
J gene: TRBJ1-1
V gene: TRBV4-3
D gene: NA
CDR3 DNA: TGCGCCAGCAGCCAAGACGGATCAGAAATGTCTGAAGCTTTCTTT
CDR3 protein: CASSQDGSEMSEAFF

clone size: NA
J gene: TRBJ1-5
V gene: TRBV6-5
D gene: NA
CDR3 DNA: TGTGCCAGCAGCCTACAGGGAGGACAGCCCCAGCATTTT
CDR3 protein: CASSLQGGQPQHF

clone size: NA
J gene: TRBJ2-3
V gene: TRBV11-2
D gene: NA
CDR3 DNA: TGTGCCAGCAGCTTAGATCGGAGGGCTCCTAGCACAGATACGCAGTATTTT
CDR3 protein: CASSLDRRAPSTDTQYF

clone size: NA
J gene: TRBJ2-7
V gene: TRBV5-1
D gene: NA
CDR3 DNA: TGCGCCAGCAGCTCACTAGACTCCGGGGCCTCCTCCTACGAGCAGTACTTC
CDR3 protein: CASSSLDSGASSYEQYF

clone size: once
J gene: TRBJ2-1
V gene: TRBV19
D gene: TRBD2
CDR3 DNA: TGTGCCAGTAGTCGGACTAGCGGGGCCCCCTCCTACAATGAGCAGTTCTTC
CDR3 protein: CASSRTSGAPSYNEQFF

clone size: many
J gene: TRBJ2-7
V gene: TRBV6-1
D gene: NA
CDR3 DNA: TGTGCCAGCAGTGAATTGGGGGACGGGGCCTACGAGCAGTACTTC
CDR3 protein: CASSELGDGAYEQYF

clone size: NA
J gene: TRBJ2-3
V gene: TRBV6-6
D gene: TRBD2
CDR3 DNA: TGTGCCAGCAGCGAGCCGAGCGGGAGGGCCACAGATACGCAGTATTTT
CDR3 protein: CASSEPSGRATDTQYF

clone size: NA
J gene: TRBJ2-5
V gene: TRBV7-7
D gene: NA
CDR3 DNA: TGTGCCAGCAGCTCCCGGCCCGGAAGGCAAGAGACCCAGTACTTC
CDR3 protein: CASSSRPGRQETQYF

clone size: once
J gene: TRBJ2-1
V gene: TRBV5-1
D gene: TRBD2
CDR3 DNA: TGCGCCAGCAGCCCCGGGACTAGTTCCCGCTCCTACAATGAGCAGTTCTTC
CDR3 protein: CASSPGTSSRSYNEQFF

clone size: NA
J gene: TRBJ2-5
V gene: TRBV5-1
D gene: TRBD2
CDR3 DNA: TGCGCCAGCAGCTTGGAAGGTAGCGGGAGGTTCGAGACCCAGTACTTC
CDR3 protein: CASSLEGSGRFETQYF

clone size: NA
J gene: TRBJ2-7
V gene: TRBV4-2
D gene: NA
CDR3 DNA: TGTGCCAGCAGCTTGGGGGCAGGGTTGGGCGAGCAGTACTTC
CDR3 protein: CASSLGAGLGEQYF

clone size: NA
J gene: TRBJ2-2
V gene: TRBV5-6
D gene: TRBD1
CDR3 DNA: TGTGCCAGCAGCTTTGGGACAGGGTCAAACACCGGGGAGCTGTTTTTT
CDR3 protein: CASSFGTGSNTGELFF

clone size: NA
J gene: TRBJ2-1
V gene: TRBV7-2
D gene: NA
CDR3 DNA: TGTGCCAGCAGCTTAGGACTCGTTTACAATGAGCAGTTCTTC
CDR3 protein: CASSLGLVYNEQFF

clone size: NA
J gene: TRBJ1-4
V gene: TRBV30
D gene: NA
CDR3 DNA: TGTGCCTGGAGTTTCTCATCAACTAATGAAAAACTGTTTTTT
CDR3 protein: CAWSFSSTNEKLFF

clone size: NA
J gene: TRBJ1-1
V gene: TRBV29-1
D gene: NA
CDR3 DNA: TGCAGCGTTGTGCCTGTCCCTGAAGCTTTCTTT
CDR3 protein: CSVVPVPEAFF

clone size: NA
J gene: TRBJ2-5
V gene: TRBV14
D gene: TRBD2
CDR3 DNA: TGTGCCAGCAGCCAAGTTACGGGAGGGCCGGGGGAGACCCAGTACTTC
CDR3 protein: CASSQVTGGPGETQYF

clone size: NA
J gene: TRBJ1-1
V gene: TRBV10-1
D gene: NA
CDR3 DNA: TGCGCCAGCAGTGAGGGGTATAACACTGAAGCTTTCTTT
CDR3 protein: CASSEGYNTEAFF

clone size: NA
J gene: TRBJ1-5
V gene: TRBV7-8
D gene: TRBD1
CDR3 DNA: TGTGCCAGCAGCTTAGATGGACAGGGGGTCGCGCAGCCCCAGCATTTT
CDR3 protein: CASSLDGQGVAQPQHF

clone size: NA
J gene: TRBJ2-5
V gene: TRBV5-1
D gene: TRBD1
CDR3 DNA: TGCGCCAGCAGCCTGGGACAGTCGGAGACCCAGTACTTC
CDR3 protein: CASSLGQSETQYF

clone size: NA
J gene: TRBJ2-7
V gene: TRBV28
D gene: NA
CDR3 DNA: TGTGCCAGCAGTTCCGGGACAAGGCCGTTCTACGAGCAGTACTTC
CDR3 protein: CASSSGTRPFYEQYF

clone size: NA
J gene: TRBJ2-7
V gene: TRBV7-8
D gene: NA
CDR3 DNA: TGTGCCAGCAGCCCGTCCTACGAGCAGTACTTC
CDR3 protein: CASSPSYEQYF

clone size: NA
J gene: TRBJ1-1
V gene: TRBV19
D gene: NA
CDR3 DNA: TGTGCCAGTAGTATTGCGGCGGTGAACACTGAAGCTTTCTTT
CDR3 protein: CASSIAAVNTEAFF

clone size: NA
J gene: TRBJ2-5
V gene: TRBV30
D gene: NA
CDR3 DNA: TGTGCCTGGAGTAACAAGGGAGTCCAAGAGACCCAGTACTTC
CDR3 protein: CAWSNKGVQETQYF

clone size: NA
J gene: TRBJ2-3
V gene: TRBV7-2
D gene: NA
CDR3 DNA: TGTGCCAGCAGCTTCACCGGGGCTCACACAGATACGCAGTATTTT
CDR3 protein: CASSFTGAHTDTQYF

clone size: NA
J gene: TRBJ2-4
V gene: TRBV30
D gene: TRBD1
CDR3 DNA: TGTGCCTGGAGGGGACAGGGTTTCCCAAAAAACATTCAGTACTTC
CDR3 protein: CAWRGQGFPKNIQYF

clone size: once
J gene: TRBJ2-3
V gene: TRBV28
D gene: NA
CDR3 DNA: TGTGCCAGCAGTCTTCAGATCACAGATACGCAGTATTTT
CDR3 protein: CASSLQITDTQYF